This is a list of T cell receptor beta chains from one sample in a study of Graves' ophthalmopathy and Graves' hyperthyroidism. TCRdb ran MiXCR on the multiplex PCR reads and lists one entry per CDR3 protein. The sample yields some 160,000 distinct CDR3 sequences, roughly two fifths seen once. Sequenced sample: peripheral blood. The source is a man aged 25 to 40 with Graves' ophthalmopathy. Each CDR3 is given with its conserved first and last residue. Each record gives: D gene, clone size, J gene, V gene, CDR3 DNA, CDR3 protein. A D gene is named only where the DNA matches it firmly. Rows give clone size only sometimes, using once, few, many, or a class for an expanded clone.

d_gene: NA
abundance: NA
j_gene: TRBJ2-7
v_gene: TRBV12-3/TRBV12-4
CDR3nt: TGTGCCACCCACCCAACGGACTCCGCCGGCGAGCAGTACTTC
CDR3aa: CATHPTDSAGEQYF

d_gene: NA
abundance: NA
j_gene: TRBJ1-6
v_gene: TRBV20-1
CDR3nt: TGCAGTGCTAGAGGAGCAGCTTCAGCTTCACCCCTCCACTTT
CDR3aa: CSARGAASASPLHF

d_gene: NA
abundance: few
j_gene: TRBJ2-7
v_gene: TRBV12-3/TRBV12-4
CDR3nt: TGTGCCAGCAGCAGGACAGACCTTAGGGAGCAGTACTTC
CDR3aa: CASSRTDLREQYF

d_gene: TRBD1
abundance: many
j_gene: TRBJ1-2
v_gene: TRBV12-3/TRBV12-4
CDR3nt: TGTGCCAGCAGTGCGGGACAGGGCTATGGCTACACCTTC
CDR3aa: CASSAGQGYGYTF

d_gene: NA
abundance: many
j_gene: TRBJ1-1
v_gene: TRBV3-1
CDR3nt: TGTGCCAGCAGCCAAGGTCTCAGGCTCGCTGAAGCTTTCTTT
CDR3aa: CASSQGLRLAEAFF

d_gene: TRBD1
abundance: many
j_gene: TRBJ1-1
v_gene: TRBV30
CDR3nt: TGTGCCTGGGGGACAGGGGGCTTGAACACTGAAGCTTTCTTT
CDR3aa: CAWGTGGLNTEAFF

d_gene: NA
abundance: NA
j_gene: TRBJ1-5
v_gene: TRBV6-9
CDR3nt: TGTGCCAGCTCCCCTGTGGGACAGCCCCAGCATTTT
CDR3aa: CASSPVGQPQHF

d_gene: TRBD1
abundance: many
j_gene: TRBJ1-5
v_gene: TRBV12-3/TRBV12-4
CDR3nt: TGTGCCAGCAGTTCAAGGGACAGGGGCGTCTATAGCAATCAGCCCCAGCATTTT
CDR3aa: CASSSRDRGVYSNQPQHF

d_gene: TRBD1
abundance: many
j_gene: TRBJ2-7
v_gene: TRBV30
CDR3nt: TGTGCCGGCTCGACCGGGACAGGGGCCTACGAGCAGTACTTC
CDR3aa: CAGSTGTGAYEQYF

d_gene: TRBD2
abundance: NA
j_gene: TRBJ2-2
v_gene: TRBV12-3/TRBV12-4
CDR3nt: TGTGCCAGCAGCCGCCCGGCGGGAGGTGACACCGGGGAGCTGTTTTTT
CDR3aa: CASSRPAGGDTGELFF

d_gene: NA
abundance: many
j_gene: TRBJ2-7
v_gene: TRBV12-3/TRBV12-4
CDR3nt: TGTGCCAGCAGTTTCGAGGCCTACAGGTACGAGCAGTACTTC
CDR3aa: CASSFEAYRYEQYF

d_gene: NA
abundance: many
j_gene: TRBJ1-2
v_gene: TRBV6-5
CDR3nt: TGTGCCAGCAGTCTGAGAATAGGAGGGACGGCTTATGGCTACACCTTC
CDR3aa: CASSLRIGGTAYGYTF

d_gene: TRBD1
abundance: many
j_gene: TRBJ2-5
v_gene: TRBV2
CDR3nt: TGTGCCAGCAGTCACCGGGACAGGGTTGAGACCCAGTACTTC
CDR3aa: CASSHRDRVETQYF

d_gene: TRBD1
abundance: NA
j_gene: TRBJ2-2
v_gene: TRBV28
CDR3nt: TGTGCCAGCAGTCAACAGGGGGTCCGAGGCACCGGGGAGCTGTTTTTT
CDR3aa: CASSQQGVRGTGELFF

d_gene: NA
abundance: many
j_gene: TRBJ2-5
v_gene: TRBV10-3
CDR3nt: TGTGCCATCAGTCGGGACCGAGGCGAGACCCAGTACTTC
CDR3aa: CAISRDRGETQYF

d_gene: NA
abundance: many
j_gene: TRBJ2-4
v_gene: TRBV20-1
CDR3nt: TGCAGTGCTCCCGCAGGGGCGTTAGGAAACATTCAGTACTTC
CDR3aa: CSAPAGALGNIQYF

d_gene: NA
abundance: many
j_gene: TRBJ2-5
v_gene: TRBV7-8
CDR3nt: TGTGCCAGCAGCTTAGCCCGGGGTCAGACCCAGTACTTC
CDR3aa: CASSLARGQTQYF

d_gene: TRBD2
abundance: NA
j_gene: TRBJ2-7
v_gene: TRBV6-1
CDR3nt: TGTGCCAGCAGTCCAGAAGCGGGAGGGCCGCAGGAGCAGTACTTC
CDR3aa: CASSPEAGGPQEQYF

d_gene: TRBD1
abundance: NA
j_gene: TRBJ1-2
v_gene: TRBV6-1
CDR3nt: TGTGCCAGCAGTCGGACAGGGGTACAAGCTAACTATGGCTACACCTTC
CDR3aa: CASSRTGVQANYGYTF

d_gene: NA
abundance: NA
j_gene: TRBJ1-2
v_gene: TRBV19
CDR3nt: TGTGCCAGTAGTATGGCAGGGGCCCTCGACGGCACCTTC
CDR3aa: CASSMAGALDGTF

d_gene: NA
abundance: many
j_gene: TRBJ1-1
v_gene: TRBV30
CDR3nt: TGTGCCTGGACCGAGGGGTTGTATACTGAAGCTTTCTTT
CDR3aa: CAWTEGLYTEAFF

d_gene: TRBD1
abundance: many
j_gene: TRBJ1-1
v_gene: TRBV5-1
CDR3nt: TGCGCCAGCAGCTTGGTACTCCCGGGACAGGGGAACACTGAAGCTTTCTTT
CDR3aa: CASSLVLPGQGNTEAFF

d_gene: NA
abundance: many
j_gene: TRBJ2-7
v_gene: TRBV6-2/TRBV6-3
CDR3nt: TGTGCCAGCAGTTACCGGTGGGGCGAGCAGTACTTC
CDR3aa: CASSYRWGEQYF

d_gene: NA
abundance: many
j_gene: TRBJ2-7
v_gene: TRBV6-5
CDR3nt: TGTGCCAGCATTTGTGACCTAGCCTATGAGCAGTACTTC
CDR3aa: CASICDLAYEQYF

d_gene: TRBD2
abundance: NA
j_gene: TRBJ2-7
v_gene: TRBV6-2/TRBV6-3
CDR3nt: TGTGCCAGCGTGCTAGCGGGCAACGGGGAGCAGTACTTC
CDR3aa: CASVLAGNGEQYF

d_gene: NA
abundance: many
j_gene: TRBJ2-7
v_gene: TRBV3-1
CDR3nt: TGTGCCAGCAGCCAAGGTTCCGGGTCCGGCGAGCAGTACTTC
CDR3aa: CASSQGSGSGEQYF